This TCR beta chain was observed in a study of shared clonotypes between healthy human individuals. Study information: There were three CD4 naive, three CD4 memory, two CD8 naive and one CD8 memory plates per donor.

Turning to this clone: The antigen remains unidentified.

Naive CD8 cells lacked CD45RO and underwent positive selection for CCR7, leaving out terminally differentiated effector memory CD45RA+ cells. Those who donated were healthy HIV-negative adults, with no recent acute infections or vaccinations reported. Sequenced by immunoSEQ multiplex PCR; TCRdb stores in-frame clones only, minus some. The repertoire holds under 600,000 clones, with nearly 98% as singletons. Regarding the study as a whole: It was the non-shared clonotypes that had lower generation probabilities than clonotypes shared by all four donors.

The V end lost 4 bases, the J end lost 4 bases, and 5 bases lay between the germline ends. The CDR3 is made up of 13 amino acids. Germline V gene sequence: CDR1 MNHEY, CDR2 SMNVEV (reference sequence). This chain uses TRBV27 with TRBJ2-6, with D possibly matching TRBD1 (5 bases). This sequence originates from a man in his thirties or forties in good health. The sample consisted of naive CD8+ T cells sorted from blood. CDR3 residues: CASSSGGANVLTF. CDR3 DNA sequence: TGTGCCAGCAGTTCAGGGGGGGCCAACGTCCTGACTTTC.